This entry describes one T cell receptor (beta chain). The data derive from a study of blood T cell repertoires in COVID-19. Study at large: Samples taken during acute and convalescent COVID-19 were collected in the United States, Italy and Spain. Nucleic acid was either cDNA or gDNA, and it came from T cells, B-cell-depleted T cells, or PBMCs.

Authors' methods: Reference gene primer amplification yielded estimated nucleated cell counts. Clones were sequenced by immunoSEQ multiplex PCR, and TCRdb holds only the in-frame ones, with some missing. V, J and clone size reflect that table, while D and trimming were determined from the DNA. The sample includes approximately 350,000 clones, less than 90% seen only once; the top ten take 2.5% to 3.5%. Clinical history as reported by participants underpinned cohort assignment. CDR3 length: 15 residues. The specimen was PBMCs or T cells enriched from blood (not recorded which). The J gene is TRBJ1-6, the V gene TRBV21-1. TRBV21-1 is described as a pseudogene. This TCR was recovered from a woman younger than 45 who had recovered from COVID-19. The CDR3 region is CASSSGTALSSPLHF. The CDR3 DNA reads TGTGCCAGCAGCAGCGGGACCGCACTCAGCTCACCCCTCCACTTT.